This T cell receptor beta chain was captured in a study of beta chain features in type 1 diabetes. Since all of the isolated RNA was reverse transcribed, expressed TCRB transcripts were what got sequenced. The data were produced by immunoSEQ multiplex PCR, yet TCRdb's version contains in-frame clones alone and is incomplete. The data contain around 340,000 clones, 8% of them seen just once; the ten biggest clones take up around 0.45%. This CDR3 has 17 amino acids. Germline loops: CDR1 SEHNR, CDR2 FQNEAQ (reference sequence). V lost 5 bases to trimming and J lost 1 base, with 18 bases between them. This chain joins TRBV7-9 and TRBJ2-1; a possible D gene is TRBD1 (6 bases). The TCR originated in a woman aged 18 to 35 in good health. Sequencing used central memory CD4+ T cells from blood. CDR3 DNA: TGTGCCAGCAGCCGGCTAAGTGGACAGAGTTCCTACAATGAGCAGTTCTTC. It encodes CASSRLSGQSSYNEQFF.